This TCR beta chain derives from a study of blood T cells in healthy people across ages. The CDR3 consists of 13 residues. Germline values: CDR1 SGHKS, CDR2 YYEKEE (reference sequence). V lost 6 bases to trimming and J lost 3 bases, with 12 bases between them. This clonotype turned up a few times. Primers used in a second PCR of roughly 6 to 12 cycles were a sample-barcoded 5' primer and a J-beta primer mix. TCRdb called the 5' RACE reads again in MiXCR, with one record for every CDR3 protein. The repertoire includes hundreds of thousands of distinct CDR3 sequences, approximately 49% of them detected once, and about 32% sits in the top ten.

This clonotype originated in a woman aged 55-75 years in good health. Sequenced material: blood. The V and J genes are TRBV5-5 and TRBJ2-5; a weak D match, TRBD2 (5 bases). CDR3 nucleotides: TGTGCCAGCATCCTAGTGGGAGAAGAGACCCAGTACTTC. Amino acids: CASILVGEETQYF.